This T cell receptor (beta chain) derives from a study of cytomegalovirus exposure and HLA in healthy donors. Study-wide points: Sequencing depth across donors, presence/absence analyses assumed, was roughly uniform. Altogether, 160 or so TCR beta chains were recorded as cytomegalovirus-associated. TCR beta V- and J-gene trimming, according to a later analysis, was linked to a missense DCLRE1C variant. TCR beta sequences reportedly predicted most subjects' HLA-A and HLA-B alleles accurately.

CDR3 length equals 15 residues. Germline V gene lookup returns CDR1 MDHEN and CDR2 SYDVKM. J was trimmed by 2 bases and V by 4 bases; bases with no gene match: 5. In the case of this clone: As yet, its antigen is unknown.

Both 60 Vbeta primers and 13 Jbeta primers went into the PCR. Repertoires were generated with immunoSEQ multiplex PCR, while TCRdb's copy carries only in-frame clones and drops some. This sample has about 160,000 clones, with 70% to 85% found just once. The sequence was collected from a man aged 45-60 years in good health and CMV-seropositive. Input material: PBMCs. The chain recombines TRBV28 with TRBJ1-1; TRBD1 agrees at 9 bases. This chain's CDR3 is CASSSRQGGNTEAFF. The CDR3 region has the DNA TGTGCCAGCAGTTCTCGACAGGGGGGTAACACTGAAGCTTTCTTT. Together with reference TRBV28 and TRBJ1-1, the CDR3 gives the full variable domain: DVKVTQSSRYLVKRTGEKVFLECVQDMDHENMFWYRQDPGLGLRLIYFSYDVKMKEKGDIPEGYSVSREKKERFSLILESASTNQTSMYLCASSSRQGGNTEAFFGQGTRLTVV.